Each of the 19 T cell receptor beta chains below was sequenced from the same sample in a study of PD-L1 blockade in urothelial cancer. Sequenced by immunoSEQ multiplex PCR; TCRdb stores in-frame clones only, minus some. The sample has 45,000 to 60,000 clones, 70% to 90% seen once. Time point: peripheral blood 6 weeks after treatment start. The input for sequencing was PBMCs, taken around atezolizumab (anti-PD-L1) treatment. The receptors shown here come from a man aged 60 to 69 with urothelial cancer.

The rearrangement uses TRBV14 and TRBJ2-2; 7 nucleotides match TRBD1. Germline CDR1 SGHDN, CDR2 FVKESK. The CDR3 runs 18 residues. V lost 0 bases and J lost 1; bases outside the gene matches: 8. CDR3 amino acids: CASSQESFRDRNTGELFF. CDR3 coding DNA: TGTGCCAGCAGCCAAGAATCTTTTAGGGACAGGAACACCGGGGAGCTGTTTTTT.

The J gene is TRBJ1-2, the V gene TRBV18; the D is unclear. Trimming cost V 6 bases and J 3 bases, with 11 bases left between them. The CDR3 extends over 13 amino acids. Germline V gives CDR1 KGHSH, CDR2 LQKENI. The CDR3 coding sequence is TGTGCCAGCTCGAAACGGGGTGACTATGGCTACACCTTC. This gives the protein CASSKRGDYGYTF.

The rearrangement links TRBV5-4 to TRBJ2-5, with 8 positions matching TRBD2. This CDR3 spans 13 amino acids. Germline trimming cut 4 bases from V and 5 bases from J; bases unmatched to any gene: 4. CDR1 SGHNT and CDR2 YYREEE come from the germline V gene (reference sequence). CDR3 protein: CASSGTREETQYF. The CDR3 region has the DNA TGTGCCAGCAGCGGGACTAGGGAGGAGACCCAGTACTTC. Full variable domain (remainder filled in from reference TRBV5-4 and TRBJ2-5): ETGVTQSPTHLIKTRGQQVTLRCSSQSGHNTVSWYQQALGQGPQFIFQYYREEENGRGNFPPRFSGLQFPNYSSELNVNALELDDSALYLCASSGTREETQYFGPGTRLLVL.

The genes are TRBV14 and TRBJ2-3; no definite D call. The germline V gene encodes CDR1 SGHDN and CDR2 FVKESK. The CDR3 spans 15 residues. The germline V and J ends were trimmed by 2 bases and 3 bases, with 12 bases remaining between them. This chain's CDR3 is CASSQTSTPTDTQYF. The DNA of the CDR3 is TGTGCCAGCAGCCAAACCTCCACTCCGACAGATACGCAGTATTTT.

V usage is TRBV5-1 and J usage is TRBJ1-1; 8 bases map to TRBD1. This CDR3 spans 15 amino acids. Trimming at V came to 0 bases and at J to 1 base, leaving 2 bases not matched to a gene. CDR1 SGHRS and CDR2 YFSETQ come from the germline V gene. CDR3: CASSLEDRANTEAFF. The DNA of the CDR3 is TGCGCCAGCAGCTTGGAGGACAGGGCGAACACTGAAGCTTTCTTT.

The chain links TRBV5-1 to TRBJ2-7; D might be TRBD2 (6 bases). This CDR3 comprises 14 residues. V lost 4 bases, J lost 7 bases, and 18 bases lay in between. Looked up from germline, CDR1 is SGHRS and CDR2 is YFSETQ. The CDR3 DNA follows: TGCGCCAGCAGCGCCGAAGGGAACGGGGGTGAGCAGTACTTC. It is translated as CASSAEGNGGEQYF. Filled out from reference TRBV5-1 and TRBJ2-7, the complete variable domain reads KAGVTQTPRYLIKTRGQQVTLSCSPISGHRSVSWYQQTPGQGLQFLFEYFSETQRNKGNFPGRFSGRQFSNSRSEMNVSTLELGDSALYLCASSAEGNGGEQYFGPGTRLTVT.

CDR3 nucleotide sequence: TGTGCCATCAGTGTTAACAGGGGAGTGGAGCAGTACTTC. The encoded protein is CAISVNRGVEQYF. The chain couples TRBV10-3 to TRBJ2-7; 7 nucleotides agree with TRBD1. The germline CDR1 and CDR2 sequences are ENHRY and SYGVKD. The J segment lost 7 bases and the V segment lost 4 bases, leaving 7 bases of the junction unmatched. This CDR3 region has 13 residues.

The V and J genes are TRBV27 and TRBJ2-5, with D hard to call. The length of the CDR3 is 13 residues. Looked up from germline, CDR1 is MNHEY and CDR2 is SMNVEV (reference sequence). Trimming removed 6 bases at V and 3 bases at J, with 11 bases between. CDR3 region: CASSRDMEETQYF. The CDR3 DNA is TGTGCCAGCAGCCGCGATATGGAAGAGACCCAGTACTTC.

The genes are TRBV6-5 and TRBJ1-3; the D gene is possibly TRBD1 (5 bases). The CDR3 is made up of 14 amino acids. Between the trimmed V and J ends, which lost 2 bases and 1 base, there was a span of 6 bases. Germline CDR1 MNHEY, CDR2 SVGAGI. The chain's CDR3 is CASSYQGSGNTIYF. Written as DNA, the CDR3 is TGTGCCAGCAGTTACCAGGGATCTGGAAACACCATATATTTT.

The chain carries TRBV7-9 and TRBJ1-6; 7 positions match TRBD1. Germline lookup yields CDR1 SEHNR and CDR2 FQNEAQ (reference sequence). V was pared by 5 bases and J by 6 bases, with 13 bases of the junction left unmatched. The CDR3 is 17 residues long. The CDR3 loop is CASSTFQGVLSNSPLHF. The CDR3, as DNA: TGTGCCAGCAGCACGTTCCAGGGGGTACTAAGTAATTCACCCCTCCACTTT.

The chain combines TRBV6-5 with TRBJ2-3, with 7 bases matching TRBD1. Germline V gene lookup returns CDR1 MNHEY and CDR2 SVGAGI. The V gene end was trimmed by 9 bases and the J gene end by 5 bases; junction bases not matched to a gene: 8. This CDR3 comprises 13 residues. Here the CDR3 reads CASRQGRGDTQYF. The CDR3 DNA follows: TGTGCCAGTAGACAGGGCAGAGGAGATACGCAGTATTTT.

The chain couples TRBV7-9 to TRBJ2-2, with 12 bases fitting TRBD2. J lost 2 bases, V lost 5 bases, and 6 bases had no gene match. CDR3 length: 17 residues. Per the germline V gene, CDR1 is SEHNR and CDR2 is FQNEAQ (reference sequence). CDR3 DNA sequence: TGTGCCAGCAGCCCGACTAGCGGGGGCTTTAACACCGGGGAGCTGTTTTTT. Its translation is CASSPTSGGFNTGELFF.

The chain recombines TRBV7-9 with TRBJ2-6; TRBD2 might be the D (6 bases). Trimming cost V 2 bases and J 0 bases, with 14 bases left between them. The CDR3 totals 18 residues. Germline-derived CDR1 and CDR2 are SEHNR and FQNEAQ (reference sequence). The CDR3 sequence: CASSLFGTGSSGANVLTF. CDR3 nucleotides: TGTGCCAGCAGCTTATTCGGGACTGGGAGCTCTGGGGCCAACGTCCTGACTTTC.

This clone turned up a few times. The chain has TRBV19 and TRBJ2-5, with 8 positions matching TRBD1. J was trimmed by 7 bases and V by 6 bases; bases with no gene match: 7. Germline CDR1 and CDR2: LNHDA and SQIVND (reference sequence). This CDR3 is built from 13 residues. CDR3 coding DNA: TGTGCCAGTAGCACGGGACAGGCGGGGACCCAGTACTTC. Translation gives CASSTGQAGTQYF.

In its sample, this clone was seen once. The V and J genes are TRBV4-1 and TRBJ1-4, with TRBD1 as a possible D gene (6 bases). The CDR3 covers 19 residues. The germline CDR1 and CDR2 sequences are MGHRA and YSYEKL. V was cut by 0 bases and J by 8 bases, with 25 bases left in between. The CDR3 spells CASSQDIVPQGQRSEKLFF. CDR3 DNA sequence: TGCGCCAGCAGCCAAGATATAGTCCCCCAAGGACAGAGGTCGGAAAAACTGTTTTTT.

The chain links TRBV5-4 to TRBJ1-2, with 9 bases matching TRBD1. The CDR3 runs 15 residues. Germline CDR1 SGHNT, CDR2 YYREEE (reference sequence). J was trimmed by 4 bases and V by 5 bases; bases with no gene match: 9. The CDR3 bases are TGTGCCAGCAGACCCCGGGACAGGGAATCCTATGGCTACACCTTC. Translating gives CASRPRDRESYGYTF.

The gene calls are TRBV28 and TRBJ1-5, with 11 bases that match TRBD1. V shed 2 bases, J shed 6 bases, and the junction held 3 bases outside the gene matches. The CDR3 has 15 residues. Germline CDR1 and CDR2: MDHEN and SYDVKM. The CDR3 region is CASSLEDRGLQPQHF. DNA for the CDR3: TGTGCCAGCAGTTTAGAGGACAGGGGGCTTCAGCCCCAGCATTTT.

V is TRBV28 and J is TRBJ2-5; 9 bases are a match to TRBD1. The CDR3 is 15 residues long. V shed 6 bases, J shed 5 bases, and the junction held 10 bases outside the gene matches. Germline V gives CDR1 MDHEN, CDR2 SYDVKM. CDR3 residues: CASRGDRAKLETQYF. The CDR3, as DNA: TGTGCCAGCAGGGGGGACAGGGCTAAGTTGGAGACCCAGTACTTC.

V and J are TRBV6-5 and TRBJ1-3, with D perhaps matching TRBD1 (5 bases). The ends were cut back, 4 bases at V and 2 bases at J, with 9 bases in the middle. The CDR3 runs to 14 residues. Per the germline V gene, CDR1 is MNHEY and CDR2 is SVGAGI. The CDR3 region is CASSSGSTGNTIYF. In nucleotides, the CDR3 is TGTGCCAGCAGTTCAGGGTCTACTGGAAACACCATATATTTT.